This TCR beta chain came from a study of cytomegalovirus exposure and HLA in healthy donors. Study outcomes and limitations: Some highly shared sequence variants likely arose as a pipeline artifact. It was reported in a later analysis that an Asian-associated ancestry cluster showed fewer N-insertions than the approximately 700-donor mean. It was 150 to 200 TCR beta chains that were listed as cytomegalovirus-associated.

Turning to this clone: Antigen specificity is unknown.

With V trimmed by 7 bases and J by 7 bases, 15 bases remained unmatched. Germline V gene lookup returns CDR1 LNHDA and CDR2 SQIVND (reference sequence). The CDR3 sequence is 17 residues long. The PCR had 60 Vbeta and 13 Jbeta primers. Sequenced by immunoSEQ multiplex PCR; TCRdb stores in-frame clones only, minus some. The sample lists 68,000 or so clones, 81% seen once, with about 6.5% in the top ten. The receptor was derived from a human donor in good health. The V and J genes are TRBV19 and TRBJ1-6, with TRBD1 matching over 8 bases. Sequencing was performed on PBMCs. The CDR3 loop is CASTDRVGTSGNSPLHF. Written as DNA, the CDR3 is TGTGCCAGTACGGACAGGGTGGGGACTTCGGGAAATTCACCCCTCCACTTT.